These 5 T cell receptor beta chains were sequenced from one sample in a study of Graves' ophthalmopathy and Graves' hyperthyroidism. Amplified TCR beta CDR3 regions were obtained using RNA transcripts as template. The first-round RT-PCR employed HTBI primers together with the Qiagen OneStep RT-PCR kit. A multiplex PCR was then performed as the second round. One entry per CDR3 protein, called by TCRdb with MiXCR from the multiplex PCR reads. Of just over 400,000 distinct CDR3 sequences in the sample, roughly 21% are singletons; the top ten hold 2.5% to 3.5%. Sequencing input: peripheral blood. Receptors were obtained from a woman younger than 35 with stable Graves' hyperthyroidism.

In its sample, this clonotype was seen many times. The V and J genes are TRBV3-1 and TRBJ1-3, with D unclear. The V and J ends lost 0 bases and 0 bases respectively, with 6 bases between them. Germline-derived CDR1 and CDR2 are LGHDT and YNNKEL (reference sequence). This CDR3 is 15 amino acids long. The CDR3 DNA follows: TGTGCCAGCAGCCAAGATCAGACCTCTGGAAACACCATATATTTT. This translates into CASSQDQTSGNTIYF.

This clonotype was observed a few times. The V gene is TRBV6-1, the J gene TRBJ1-1; TRBD1 aligns across 8 bases. After removal of 6 bases from V and 3 bases from J, the junction contained 9 bases not matched to a gene. This CDR3 has 15 amino acids. Germline CDR1 reads MNHNS; CDR2 reads SASEGT. Written as DNA, the CDR3 is TGTGCCAGCAGGAAGACAGGGGCCCCGGACACTGAAGCTTTCTTT. The encoded protein is CASRKTGAPDTEAFF.

The sample holds many counts of this clonotype. V gene TRBV20-1 combines with J gene TRBJ2-7; 10 nucleotides match TRBD2. The length of the CDR3 is 14 residues. V gave up 5 bases and J gave up 5 bases; unmatched junction bases: 9. Germline-derived CDR1 and CDR2 are DFQATT and SNEGSKA (reference sequence). The CDR3 DNA reads TGCAGTGCTCTGGGGACTAGCGAATCGAACGAGCAGTACTTC. It translates to CSALGTSESNEQYF.

This clonotype was seen a few times. The rearrangement uses TRBV19 and TRBJ2-1; D is perhaps TRBD1 or TRBD2 (6 bases each). CDR1 is LNHDA and CDR2 is SQIVND in the germline V gene (reference sequence). Trimming stripped 4 bases from V and 7 bases from J, with 11 bases between. This CDR3 is 13 amino acids long. The CDR3 loop reads CASSTGDRNEQFF. The CDR3 DNA reads as TGTGCCAGTAGTACGGGAGACAGGAATGAGCAGTTCTTC.

This clonotype was counted at least ten times. V usage is TRBV5-5 and J usage is TRBJ2-6; D gene uncertain. Trimming left V 0 bases short and J 2 bases short, with 9 bases between. Germline V CDR1 and CDR2: SGHKS, YYEKEE (reference sequence). This CDR3 has 16 residues. This CDR3 is CASSLGSRAGANVLTF. CDR3 DNA: TGTGCCAGCAGCTTGGGTAGTCGGGCTGGGGCCAACGTCCTGACTTTC.